This T cell receptor (beta chain) was captured by sequencing in a study of early T cells in non-severe SARS-CoV-2 infection (dated by TCRdb to the early 2020s). For the wider study: Because TCR sequencing relied on bulk RNA taken from unsorted whole blood, pairing of alpha and beta chains was not possible. Paper-wide results and their limitations: Matching against VDJdb was skewed toward anti-spike CD8 responses, likely underestimated virus-specific expansions, and missed private and CD4 specificities.

The sample holds many counts of this clonotype. Its antigen is still unknown. No per-base quality is available; no much larger clone lies one base away. This was a case-control study nested in a cohort of healthcare workers in London, UK, who had nasopharyngeal swab PCR tests and blood samples taken every week. Healthcare workers were recruited during the week of the UK lockdown, between 23 and 31 March 2020, and followed weekly for up to roughly 15 weeks. Based on the germline V gene, the CDR1 and CDR2 sequences are MNHEY and SVGEGT. The CDR3 runs 16 residues from the cysteine to the phenylalanine. Only the CDR3 DNA stays, 48 bases, in frame from base 1. At the junction V is shortened by 6 bases and J by 5 bases, with 20 bases in between. Receptor amplification or capture employed 5' RACE. The reads were generated on a NextSeq 500. The TCR library protocol attached unique molecular identifiers to individual cDNA molecules to correct for sequencing error and PCR bias. Sequencing covered both TCR alpha and beta chains, and within each sample the abundances of alpha and beta sequences were tightly co-correlated. The authors' pipeline ran thus. Decombinator V4 was used to annotate TCR sequences for V gene, J gene and CDR3. Expanded TCRs were defined as changing significantly between any two time points under a Poisson model with p below 0.0001. TCR abundances were normalised to the total number of TCRs sequenced per sample and expressed as counts per million. TRAV1-2 paired with TRAJ12, TRAJ20 or TRAJ33 defined MAIT TCRs, while TRAV10 paired with TRAJ18 defined iNKT TCRs. VDJdb, accessed 1 November 2021, was searched for CMV, EBV and SARS-CoV-2 annotated TCRs, excluding TCRs annotated for multiple antigens. Through fastp at Q25 and MiXCR, TCRdb rebuilt clones from the public reads, retaining in-frame beta chains. Each entry is one CDR3 protein sequence, shown with its most common DNA and genes. TCRdb's processing, not the authors' own work, is the source of the V and J calls. The sample data list under 70,000 distinct CDR3 sequences, and about 6% of these were observed just once. The ten most abundant clones make up less than 3.5% of the sample.

Here the chain combines TRBV6-2 or TRBV6-3 and TRBJ2-1, with the identity of the D gene unclear. The sequenced sample was whole blood, obtained at baseline. The source of this sequence is an adult who was a healthcare worker with PCR-confirmed SARS-CoV-2 infection or an uninfected control (not recorded which). The CDR3 loop reads CASSRDLGSANNEQFF. The nucleotide sequence reads as follows: TGTGCCAGCAGCCGCGATCTAGGGTCGGCAAACAATGAGCAGTTCTTC.